These 20 T cell receptor beta chains share one sample of origin, sequenced in a study of technical replicates of blood from a handful of donors. TCRdb's copy holds only in-frame clones and misses some; the assay was immunoSEQ multiplex PCR. The data show more than 90,000 clones, with 85% to 95% seen just once and 0.3% to 0.35% held by the top ten. Source material: T cells isolated from PBMCs. The receptors come from a human donor in good health.

The chain is built from TRBV5-1 and TRBJ1-1; D is unclear. The length of the CDR3 is 14 residues. V shed 4 bases and J shed 3 bases, with 13 bases lying between them. CDR1 SGHRS and CDR2 YFSETQ come from the germline V gene. The CDR3 bases are TGCGCCAGCAGCGCTAGCATGAGGGACACTGAAGCTTTCTTT. Protein sequence: CASSASMRDTEAFF.

J is TRBJ2-7 and V is TRBV21-1; TRBD1, the table's D call, lacks a check against the DNA. TRBV21-1 is shown as a pseudogene. The CDR3 is 15 residues long. Here the CDR3 reads CASVPTGTVRYEQYF. The CDR3 nucleotides are TGTGCCAGCGTTCCGACAGGGACCGTACGATACGAGCAGTACTTC.

The chain joins TRBV7-9 to TRBJ1-1, with D hard to call. CDR1 SEHNR and CDR2 FQNEAQ come from the germline V gene (reference sequence). Between the trimmed V and J ends, which lost 3 bases and 5 bases, there was a span of 10 bases. The CDR3 is 13 amino acids. CDR3 bases: TGTGCCAGCAGCTTCGGGGTTCCGACTGAAGCTTTCTTT. Its protein is CASSFGVPTEAFF.

CDR3 DNA: TGTGCCAGCAGTTCCTCAGGGGGTTACACTGAAGCTTTCTTT. It specifies CASSSSGGYTEAFF. The chain uses TRBV6-5 and TRBJ1-1; 7 bases are shared with TRBD1. After removal of 4 bases from V and 3 bases from J, the junction contained 5 bases not matched to a gene. Germline V gives CDR1 MNHEY, CDR2 SVGAGI. CDR3 length: 14 amino acids.

The chain couples TRBV30 to TRBJ2-4; perhaps TRBD2 as D (5 bases). CDR1 and CDR2 from the germline V gene are GTSNPN and SVGIG (reference sequence). V was pared by 4 bases and J by 9 bases, with 10 bases between. The CDR3 loop spans 11 amino acids. CDR3 nucleotide sequence: TGTGCCTGGACGGATGGAGGCATTCAGTACTTC. Protein: CAWTDGGIQYF.

The CDR3 is CATLREQLDNEQFF. The CDR3 region has the DNA TGTGCCACCCTAAGGGAGCAGTTGGACAATGAGCAGTTCTTC. The chain recombines TRBV7-9 with TRBJ2-1; perhaps TRBD2 as D (5 bases). Trimming removed 10 bases at V and 5 bases at J, with 18 bases between. This CDR3 region has 14 residues. CDR1 is SEHNR and CDR2 is FQNEAQ in the germline V gene (reference sequence).

The V gene is TRBV7-9, the J gene TRBJ2-7; 10 bases line up with TRBD1. This CDR3 is built from 18 residues. CDR1 is SEHNR and CDR2 is FQNEAQ in the germline V gene (reference sequence). The V gene end was trimmed by 0 bases and the J gene end by 3 bases; junction bases not matched to a gene: 11. Written as DNA, the CDR3 is TGTGCCAGCAGCTTAGCGAGAACCGGGACAGGGGACGTCTACGAGCAGTACTTC. It encodes CASSLARTGTGDVYEQYF.

The J gene is TRBJ2-3, the V gene TRBV4-3, with 14 bases aligning to TRBD2. V shed 0 bases, J shed 2 bases, and the junction held 4 bases outside the gene matches. Germline-derived CDR1 and CDR2 are LGHNA and YSLEER. The CDR3 consists of 18 residues. The CDR3 spells CASSQDRTSGGYTDTQYF. In nucleotides, the CDR3 is TGCGCCAGCAGCCAAGATAGGACTAGCGGGGGGTACACAGATACGCAGTATTTT.

The chain recombines TRBV6-6 with TRBJ2-7, with 7 bases that match TRBD1. J gave up 4 bases and V 0 bases, and 6 bases lay outside the gene matches. This CDR3 spans 15 amino acids. Germline V lookup: CDR1 MNHNY, CDR2 SVGAGI (reference sequence). Here the CDR3 reads CASSYSEGAEYEQYF. The CDR3 nucleotides are TGTGCCAGCAGTTACTCTGAGGGGGCGGAGTACGAGCAGTACTTC.

This chain links TRBV7-3 with TRBJ2-7, with TRBD2 matching 7 bases. The CDR3 length is 14 residues. Germline loops: CDR1 SGHTA, CDR2 FQGTGA. After removal of 4 bases from V and 3 bases from J, the junction contained 6 bases not matched to a gene. The DNA of the CDR3 is TGTGCCAGCAGCTCCTGGGGGGGGGACTACGAGCAGTACTTC. This gives the protein CASSSWGGDYEQYF.

V usage is TRBV2 and J usage is TRBJ2-7; D ambiguous. The CDR3 extends over 11 amino acids. Germline V CDR1 and CDR2: SNHLY, FYNNEI. V was shortened by 8 bases and J by 2 bases, with 7 bases between the two germline ends. CDR3 DNA sequence: TGTGCCAGCGCGGTTACCTACGAGCAGTACTTC. It specifies CASAVTYEQYF.

This clone occurred once. This chain uses TRBV27 with TRBJ1-3; no definite D call. Deletions cut 8 bases from V and 4 bases from J, with 6 bases between. The CDR3 totals 11 residues. CDR1 is MNHEY and CDR2 is SMNVEV in the germline V gene (reference sequence). CDR3 sequence reads: CASPLGNTIYF. In DNA, the CDR3 is TGTGCCAGCCCTTTAGGAAACACCATATATTTT.

The chain recombines TRBV30 with TRBJ2-1; 7 bases fit TRBD2. Germline-derived CDR1 and CDR2 are GTSNPN and SVGIG (reference sequence). J lost 1 base, V lost 1 base, and 4 bases had no gene match. The CDR3 has 15 amino acids. The CDR3 coding sequence is TGTGCCTGGAGTGGCCTAGCGGTTTCCTACAATGAGCAGTTCTTC. It encodes CAWSGLAVSYNEQFF.

The rearrangement uses TRBV6-1 and TRBJ1-1; 7 bases align to TRBD1. Germline V gene sequence: CDR1 MNHNS, CDR2 SASEGT. After removal of 11 bases from V and 0 bases from J, the junction contained 3 bases not matched to a gene. The CDR3 extends over 12 amino acids. CDR3: CAADRLNTEAFF. The DNA for the CDR3 is TGTGCCGCGGACAGGCTGAACACTGAAGCTTTCTTT.

The CDR3: CASSYGTGGAGGELFF. The CDR3, as DNA: TGTGCCAGCAGCTACGGGACAGGGGGCGCCGGCGGGGAGCTGTTTTTT. V gene TRBV7-3 combines with J gene TRBJ2-2; 12 bases align to TRBD1. The CDR3 spans 16 residues. V shed 4 bases and J 7 bases; nucleotides not matched to a gene: 7. Germline values: CDR1 SGHTA, CDR2 FQGTGA.

The count of this clone is one. The chain uses TRBV19 and TRBJ1-5; 9 bases are shared with TRBD1. After removal of 8 bases from V and 4 bases from J, the junction contained 6 bases not matched to a gene. This CDR3 has 14 residues. CDR1 and CDR2 from the germline V gene are LNHDA and SQIVND (reference sequence). The CDR3 reads CASSLQGANQPQHF. CDR3 bases: TGTGCCAGTTCGCTACAGGGGGCGAATCAGCCCCAGCATTTT.

V is TRBV27 and J is TRBJ1-2; the match to TRBD1 covers 7 bases. The germline V gene has CDR1 MNHEY and CDR2 SMNVEV (reference sequence). The V segment lost 6 bases and the J segment 8 bases; nucleotides outside the gene matches: 15. The CDR3 totals 15 residues. CDR3 nucleotide sequence: TGTGCCAGCAGCCCAATAGACAGGGTATCGCGGGGCTACACCTTC. This encodes CASSPIDRVSRGYTF.

The chain combines TRBV11-3 with TRBJ2-2; 9 nucleotides align to TRBD1. V was clipped by 10 bases and J by 7 bases; unmatched bases: 10. From germline, CDR1 is SGHNT and CDR2 YENEEA. This CDR3 has 14 amino acids. The CDR3 bases are TGTGCCAAGCAGAGACAGGGGGGAGTCGGGGAGCTGTTTTTT. Protein: CAKQRQGGVGELFF.

The chain has TRBV7-3 and TRBJ2-1; a weak D match, TRBD2 (6 bases). Germline CDR1 is SGHTA and CDR2 is FQGTGA. CDR3 length: 15 residues. The V end was cut by 2 bases, the J end by 0 bases, with 8 bases between. The CDR3 region is CASSLGTSSYNEQFF. In DNA, the CDR3 is TGTGCCAGCAGCTTAGGGACTTCCTCCTACAATGAGCAGTTCTTC.

V is TRBV29-1 and J is TRBJ1-4; 7 bases map to TRBD1. In germline, CDR1 is SQVTM, CDR2 ANQGSEA. The CDR3 has 14 amino acids. The V segment lost 6 bases and the J segment 7 bases; nucleotides outside the gene matches: 11. This chain's CDR3 is CSVAPGQMGEKLFF. In DNA, the CDR3 is TGCAGCGTGGCCCCGGGACAGATGGGTGAAAAACTGTTTTTT.